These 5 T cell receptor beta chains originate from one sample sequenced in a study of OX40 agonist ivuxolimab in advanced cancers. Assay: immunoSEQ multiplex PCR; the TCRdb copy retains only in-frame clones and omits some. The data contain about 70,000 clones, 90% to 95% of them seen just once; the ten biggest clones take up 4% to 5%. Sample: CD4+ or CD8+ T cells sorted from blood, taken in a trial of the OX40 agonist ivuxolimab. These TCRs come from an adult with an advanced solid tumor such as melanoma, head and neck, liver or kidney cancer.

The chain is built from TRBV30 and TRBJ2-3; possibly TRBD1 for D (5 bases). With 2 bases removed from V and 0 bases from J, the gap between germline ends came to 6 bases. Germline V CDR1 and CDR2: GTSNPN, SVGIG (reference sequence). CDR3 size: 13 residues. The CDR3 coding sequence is TGTGCCTGGAGTTCAGGGAGCACAGATACGCAGTATTTT. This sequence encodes CAWSSGSTDTQYF.

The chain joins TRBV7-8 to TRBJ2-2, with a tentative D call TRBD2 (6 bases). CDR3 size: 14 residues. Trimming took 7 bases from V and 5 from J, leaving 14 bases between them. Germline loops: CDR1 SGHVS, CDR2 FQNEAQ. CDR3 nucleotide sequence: TGTGCCAGCACCCTCACCGCGGGGACCGGGGAGCTGTTTTTT. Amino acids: CASTLTAGTGELFF. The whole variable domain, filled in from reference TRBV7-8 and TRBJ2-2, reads GAGVSQSPRYKVAKRGQDVALRCDPISGHVSLFWYQQALGQGPEFLTYFQNEAQLDKSGLPSDRFFAERPEGSVSTLKIQRTQQEDSAVYLCASTLTAGTGELFFGEGSRLTVL.

CDR3 in amino acids: CASSESSLAWRTYEQYF. CDR3 sequence (DNA): TGTGCCAGCAGTGAATCTAGCCTCGCTTGGAGAACCTACGAGCAGTACTTC. The rearrangement uses TRBV25-1 and TRBJ2-7; perhaps TRBD2 as D (5 bases). Germline V gene data show CDR1 as MGHDK and CDR2 as SYGVNS. V lost 1 base to trimming and J lost 2 bases, with 18 bases between them. This CDR3 spans 17 amino acids.

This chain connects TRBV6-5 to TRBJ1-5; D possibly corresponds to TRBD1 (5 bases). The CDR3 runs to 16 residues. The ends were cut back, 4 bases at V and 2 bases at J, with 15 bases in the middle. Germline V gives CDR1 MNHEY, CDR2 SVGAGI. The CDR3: CASSSHRSLGNQPQHF. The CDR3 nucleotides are TGTGCCAGCAGTTCCCACAGGAGTCTGGGCAATCAGCCCCAGCATTTT.

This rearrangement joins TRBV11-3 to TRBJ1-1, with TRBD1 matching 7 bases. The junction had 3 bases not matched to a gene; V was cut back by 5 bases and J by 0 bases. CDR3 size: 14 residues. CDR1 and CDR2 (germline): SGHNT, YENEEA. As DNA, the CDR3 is TGTGCCAGCAGCGGGGGACAGTTGAACACTGAAGCTTTCTTT. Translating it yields CASSGGQLNTEAFF.